These T cell receptor beta chains were read from a single sample in a study of CD8+CD57+ T cells in acquired aplastic anemia. Each CDR3 protein is one row after TCRdb ran MiXCR on the reads. The sample contains around 500,000 distinct CDR3 sequences, about a third of which appear only once. What was sequenced was sorted CD4+, CD8+, or CD8+CD57+ T cells (not recorded which) from PBMCs. The receptors were sampled from a human donor with aplastic anemia. CDR3s include the opening cysteine and the closing phenylalanine or tryptophan. The order of the fields is J gene, V gene, clone size, D gene, CDR3 protein, CDR3 DNA. D genes are given only for firm matches. Not all rows give a size; the values are once, few, many and, for expanded clones, a class.

TRBJ1-5,TRBV19,many,TRBD1,CASSIGTGSSNQPQHF,TGTGCCAGTAGTATAGGGACAGGGTCTAGCAATCAGCCCCAGCATTTT
TRBJ1-3,TRBV15,few,.,CATSRDWAGGGNTIYF,TGTGCCACCAGCAGAGATTGGGCAGGAGGTGGAAACACCATATATTTT
TRBJ1-2,TRBV10-3,few,TRBD1,CASSEGDRGRQGYTF,TGTGCCAGCAGTGAAGGGGACAGGGGGCGGCAGGGCTACACCTTC
TRBJ2-7,TRBV12-3/TRBV12-4,.,TRBD2,CASSLSGDAYEQYF,TGTGCCAGCAGCCTCAGCGGGGACGCCTACGAGCAGTACTTC
TRBJ1-3,TRBV5-1,few,.,CASSLREFSGNTIYF,TGCGCCAGCAGCTTACGAGAATTTTCTGGAAACACCATATATTTT
TRBJ2-2,TRBV7-9,few,.,CASSYVRTGELFF,TGTGCCAGCAGTTACGTTCGCACCGGGGAGCTGTTTTTT
TRBJ1-6,TRBV4-2,.,TRBD1,CASSQQTGEGSPLHF,TGTGCCAGCAGCCAACAGACAGGGGAAGGCTCACCCCTCCACTTT
TRBJ2-3,TRBV9,.,TRBD2,CASSVVAGSTDTQYF,TGTGCCAGCAGCGTAGTAGCGGGAAGCACAGATACGCAGTATTTT
TRBJ2-3,TRBV20-1,.,.,CSARDWPLAPTDTQYF,TGCAGTGCTAGAGATTGGCCCTTAGCGCCCACAGATACGCAGTATTTT
TRBJ1-5,TRBV6-1,few,.,CASSPVGQPQHF,TGTGCCAGCAGCCCGGTAGGACAGCCCCAGCATTTT
TRBJ2-7,TRBV9,few,TRBD2,CARSVGTSVTYEQYF,TGTGCCCGCAGCGTAGGGACTAGCGTTACCTACGAGCAGTACTTC
TRBJ1-2,TRBV10-2,.,TRBD1,CASVTGDRDGYTF,TGCGCCAGCGTAACGGGGGACAGAGATGGCTACACCTTC
TRBJ2-7,TRBV6-1,many,.,CASTLTPGSIGEQYF,TGTGCCAGCACCCTCACCCCGGGCTCGATTGGCGAGCAGTACTTC
TRBJ1-1,TRBV7-2,.,.,CASSLKDCGGWAEAFF,TGTGCCAGCAGCTTAAAAGATTGTGGGGGGTGGGCTGAAGCTTTCTTT
TRBJ1-6,TRBV6-1,many,.,CASSPLVRTLHF,TGTGCCAGCAGCCCTCTAGTTAGAACCCTCCACTTT
TRBJ1-6,TRBV19,many,.,CASSLRDSPLHF,TGTGCCAGTAGTCTGAGAGATTCACCCCTCCACTTT
TRBJ1-2,TRBV6-6,few,.,CASRDLYGHTF,TGTGCCAGCAGGGACCTCTATGGCCACACCTTC
TRBJ2-7,TRBV25-1,.,TRBD2,CASSESARGSSYEQYF,TGTGCCAGCAGTGAATCAGCGCGGGGGAGCTCCTACGAGCAGTACTTC
TRBJ2-7,TRBV6-2/TRBV6-3,.,.,CASSSHSRIYEQYF,TGTGCCAGCAGTTCACACAGCCGGATCTACGAGCAGTACTTC
TRBJ2-3,TRBV10-3,.,.,CATDWTGSTDTQYF,TGTGCGACCGACTGGACGGGCAGCACAGATACGCAGTATTTT
TRBJ2-7,TRBV10-3,.,.,CAISTQREGGNEQYF,TGTGCCATCTCCACTCAGCGTGAAGGAGGGAACGAGCAGTACTTC
TRBJ1-2,TRBV6-1,many,.,CATPDRPYGYTF,TGTGCCACTCCGGACCGTCCCTATGGCTACACCTTC
TRBJ1-4,TRBV15,once,TRBD1,CATSGTETGEKLFF,TGTGCCACCAGCGGGACAGAAACGGGTGAAAAACTGTTTTTT
TRBJ2-7,TRBV6-1,few,.,CASTQRDGSYEQYF,TGTGCCAGCACTCAGAGGGACGGCTCCTACGAGCAGTACTTC
TRBJ2-7,TRBV7-9,.,.,CASGRDDSYEQYF,TGTGCCAGCGGCCGGGACGACTCCTACGAGCAGTACTTC
TRBJ1-6,TRBV30,few,.,CAWSQGGNSPLHF,TGTGCCTGGAGCCAGGGAGGCAATTCACCCCTCCACTTT
TRBJ1-6,TRBV7-2,many,.,CASSLAGYNSPLHF,TGTGCCAGCAGCTTAGCTGGGTATAATTCACCCCTCCACTTT